These 10 T cell receptor beta chains were sequenced from one sample in a study of human T cells and chemical hapten exposure. Specified time point: patch test 3, about 24 weeks after DPC sensitization. Treatment described: therapeutic diphenylcyclopropenone sensitization with weekly scalp DPC. From the RACE reads, TCRdb called clonotypes with MiXCR, one entry per CDR3 protein. Seen here are over 80,000 distinct CDR3 sequences, roughly a tenth observed once, and the top ten hold 0.8% to 1.2%. The sequenced sample was whole blood, obtained in connection with sensitization to the hapten diphenylcyclopropenone (DPC). The receptor set was obtained from a woman between 25 and 40 years old with alopecia areata. Some clones in this sample may be carry-over from other donors' samples.

J is TRBJ1-1 and V is TRBV15; D is uncertain. V was cut by 3 bases and J by 1 base, with 9 bases left in between. CDR3 length: 14 amino acids. Germline loops: CDR1 LNHNV, CDR2 YYDKDF (reference sequence). CDR3 sequence reads: CATSRGNANTEAFF. In DNA form, the CDR3 reads TGTGCCACCAGCAGGGGGAACGCGAACACTGAAGCTTTCTTT.

The table lists this clonotype with many counts. This rearrangement joins TRBV25-1 to TRBJ2-6, with D hard to call. Trimming took off 4 bases at V and 2 bases at J, with 3 bases between the two ends. The CDR3 is 13 amino acids. Germline assignment: CDR1 MGHDK and CDR2 SYGVNS. The CDR3 spells CASSVAGANVLTF. The CDR3 bases are TGTGCCAGCAGTGTAGCTGGGGCCAACGTCCTGACTTTC.

This clonotype has ten or more counts. The rearrangement links TRBV18 to TRBJ1-1; weak D call: TRBD1 (5 bases). The germline V gene encodes CDR1 KGHSH and CDR2 LQKENI. V lost 5 bases to trimming and J lost 6 bases, with 13 bases between them. The CDR3 is 13 residues long. The CDR3 sequence is CASSIGGAAEAFF. CDR3 DNA: TGTGCCAGCTCAATAGGAGGGGCCGCTGAAGCTTTCTTT.

This clonotype has ten or more counts. The V and J genes are TRBV20-1 and TRBJ1-2, with unresolved D. Trimming removed 0 bases from V and 6 bases from J, with 20 bases in between. The CDR3 is 16 residues long. The germline CDR1 and CDR2 sequences are DFQATT and SNEGSKA (reference sequence). The CDR3 is CSARDRFGRLFDGYTF. The CDR3 DNA sequence: TGCAGTGCTAGAGATCGTTTTGGCCGCCTGTTCGATGGCTACACCTTC.

The chain couples TRBV2 to TRBJ2-1, with TRBD2 matching 12 bases. J lost 4 bases, V lost 3 bases, and 13 bases had no gene match. CDR3 size: 19 residues. Germline CDR1 SNHLY, CDR2 FYNNEI. The CDR3 spells CASSETSGSYIATYNEQFF. The CDR3 nucleotides read TGTGCCAGCAGTGAGACTAGCGGGAGTTATATAGCCACTTACAATGAGCAGTTCTTC.

This clonotype was observed at least ten times. The chain couples TRBV12-3 or TRBV12-4 to TRBJ2-3; 9 bases align to TRBD1. The trim removed 6 bases at V and 5 bases at J, leaving 6 bases unmatched. The CDR3 has 14 amino acids. The CDR3 sequence is CASSFGTGIDTQYF. The CDR3 DNA sequence: TGTGCCAGCAGCTTCGGGACAGGGATAGATACGCAGTATTTT.

This clonotype occurred many times. V usage is TRBV28 and J usage is TRBJ2-3; 9 bases are a match to TRBD2. The germline CDR1 and CDR2 sequences are MDHEN and SYDVKM. V lost 3 bases to trimming and J lost 5 bases; unmatched junction nucleotides: 9. The CDR3 has 16 amino acids. As DNA, the CDR3 is TGTGCCAGCAGTTTGGGTGCGGGAGGGCCTTTAGATACGCAGTATTTT. Protein sequence: CASSLGAGGPLDTQYF.

This clonotype was seen ten or more times. The chain is built from TRBV11-3 and TRBJ2-1, with 7 positions matching TRBD1. The length of the CDR3 is 15 residues. With V trimmed by 5 bases and J by 4 bases, 8 bases remained unmatched. Germline assignment: CDR1 SGHNT and CDR2 YENEEA. The DNA for the CDR3 is TGTGCCAGCAGCCACGAGAGGGGACAGTACAATGAGCAGTTCTTC. Encoded protein: CASSHERGQYNEQFF.

This clonotype appeared a few times. The chain uses TRBV4-3 and TRBJ1-4; TRBD1 is a possible D gene (5 bases). From germline, CDR1 is LGHNA and CDR2 YSLEER. The germline V and J ends were trimmed by 0 bases and 0 bases, with 11 bases remaining between them. The CDR3 consists of 17 residues. The CDR3 loop is CASSQDRQGTTNEKLFF. CDR3 nucleotide sequence: TGCGCCAGCAGCCAAGACCGGCAGGGAACAACTAATGAAAAACTGTTTTTT.

Regarding this clonotype: A much larger clone sits a single nucleotide away, making a read error possible. The chain recombines TRBV4-1 with TRBJ2-3; 7 nucleotides line up with TRBD1. Per the germline V gene, CDR1 is MGHRA and CDR2 is YSYEKL. The CDR3 runs to 16 residues. V trimming: 4 bases; J trimming: 4 bases; junction bases outside the gene matches: 11. The CDR3 nucleotides read TGCGCCAGCAGCCGAGAAAGGACAGGATTCTCAGATACGCAGTATTTT. Amino acid sequence: CASSRERTGFSDTQYF.